This T cell receptor beta chain was identified in a study of T cell repertoires in cytomegalovirus infection. Study in general: An indication of both CMV infection and matching HLA type came from public TCR beta signatures. Findings of the study overall: CMV-specific TCR beta clonotypes restricted by HLA-C were the ones dominating the ex vivo response.

Using its own MiXCR run on the reads, TCRdb lists one record per CDR3 protein. The sample yields 250,000 to 350,000 distinct CDR3 sequences, about 25% seen once. This CDR3 is built from 15 residues. CDR1 is MNHNS, CDR2 SASEGT, per germline. V lost 2 bases, J lost 2 bases, and 11 bases lay in between. This clonotype was counted many times. Its antigen remains unidentified. The sequence came from a human donor in good health (CMV status not recorded). Some clones in this sample may be carry-over from other donors' samples. The chain carries TRBV6-1 and TRBJ2-3, with D tentatively TRBD1 (6 bases). Material: PBMCs. The CDR3 loop is CASSESWTATDTQYF. DNA of the CDR3: TGTGCCAGCAGTGAAAGTTGGACAGCCACAGATACGCAGTATTTT.